This T cell receptor beta chain originates from a study of identifying expanded T cells in peripheral blood. Clones were read by immunoSEQ multiplex PCR, and TCRdb kept only the in-frame ones, dropping some. The sample shows approximately 110,000 clones, about 85% of them seen only once. The TCR originated in a person between 18 and 69 years old in good health. The sequencing input was blood.

CDR3 nucleotide sequence: TGTGCCAGCAGCTTGGCGGGGACAGCGACCACTGAAGCTTTCTTT. Translated, it gives CASSLAGTATTEAFF. The chain carries TRBV5-4 and TRBJ1-1, with 7 bases aligning to TRBD1. The CDR3 runs to 15 residues. The V gene end was trimmed by 0 bases and the J gene end by 4 bases; junction bases not matched to a gene: 6. CDR1 and CDR2 from the germline V gene are SGHNT and YYREEE (reference sequence).